This TCR beta chain stems from a study of blood T cell repertoires in COVID-19. This clone was found once. The germline V and J ends were trimmed by 5 bases and 2 bases, with 16 bases remaining between them. The V gene's germline CDR1 is SGHTA and CDR2 FQGTGA. The CDR3 extends over 16 amino acids. How the authors handled the data: Amplified reference gene primers provided the basis for estimating nucleated cell counts. TCRdb's copy holds only in-frame clones and misses some; the assay was immunoSEQ multiplex PCR. The V and J calls and clone size come from that table; D and trimming were worked out from the DNA. This sample has under 250,000 clones; 85% to 90% occur once, and the top ten carry about 9.9%.

This chain links TRBV7-3 with TRBJ2-1, with D perhaps TRBD2 (6 bases). The source material was peripheral blood. The TCR comes from a man aged 45-65 years with COVID-19, enrolled during active disease. Written as DNA, the CDR3 is TGTGCCAGCAGCCCCGCGGGGACCACCACCTACAATGAGCAGTTCTTC. Translating gives CASSPAGTTTYNEQFF. Drawing the rest from reference TRBV7-3 and TRBJ2-1, the complete variable domain is GAGVSQTPSNKVTEKGKYVELRCDPISGHTALYWYRQSLGQGPEFLIYFQGTGAADDSGLPNDRFFAVRPEGSVSTLKIQRTERGDSAVYLCASSPAGTTTYNEQFFGPGTRLTVL.